This T cell receptor (beta chain) originates from a study of CD8 T cells in ankylosing spondylitis. Study-level findings and limits: Relatively rare in peripheral blood, disease-linked clones were also CD8+. Some motif variants had been reported before (in reactive arthritis synovial fluid and blood). About 8 highly homologous variants made up a TCR beta motif that seemed to typify ankylosing spondylitis blood.

This clonotype appeared many times. As yet, its antigen is unknown. TCRdb processed the 5' RACE reads anew with MiXCR; each CDR3 protein has one entry. The sample has 150,000 to 200,000 distinct CDR3 sequences; roughly 11% are singletons. The source is a male donor with ankylosing spondylitis or in good health (not recorded which). Sequencing was performed on blood, either unsorted or a sorted T cell fraction (not recorded which).

The CDR3 sequence: CASSLVLGLAGVVNEQFF. The CDR3, as DNA: TGTGCCAGCAGCTTAGTTCTGGGTCTAGCGGGAGTTGTGAATGAGCAGTTCTTC. The chain employs TRBV13 and TRBJ2-1; 10 positions agree with TRBD2. There are 18 residues in the CDR3. Germline assignment: CDR1 PRHDT and CDR2 FYEKMQ (reference sequence). V shed 1 base and J 7 bases; nucleotides not matched to a gene: 13.